This TCR beta chain emerged from a study of blood T cells in healthy people across ages. A second PCR, run for about 7 to 12 cycles, used a sample-barcoded 5' primer plus a J-beta primer mix. Each cDNA molecule was tagged by a template-switch adaptor with 12 random nucleotides. TCRdb re-called the 5' RACE reads with MiXCR, one entry per CDR3 protein. The sample contains nearly 1 million distinct CDR3 sequences, roughly 51% of which appear only once. The total RNA that was extracted per sample amounted to at least 5 micrograms. Sequencing used blood. The receptor comes from a woman aged 60-70 years in good health.

This CDR3 reads CASSQDWTSGDNEQFF. CDR3 sequence (DNA): TGTGCCAGCAGCCAAGATTGGACTAGCGGAGACAATGAGCAGTTCTTC. The chain combines TRBV3-1 with TRBJ2-1, with 10 bases aligning to TRBD2. Germline assignment: CDR1 LGHDT and CDR2 YNNKEL (reference sequence). The V segment lost 0 bases and the J segment 5 bases; nucleotides outside the gene matches: 4. CDR3 length: 16 amino acids.